These T cell receptor beta chains were read from a single sample in a study of blood T cell repertoires in COVID-19. Using immunoSEQ multiplex PCR, the repertoire was profiled, and TCRdb retains in-frame clones only, with some absent. The table records over 200,000 clones, around 90% of them present only once. Sequencing was performed on peripheral blood. The receptor set was obtained from a man in his 60s who had recovered from COVID-19. CDR3s include the opening cysteine and the closing phenylalanine or tryptophan. D genes are given only for firm matches. Clone size is stated in some rows and not others, as once, few, many or a class when expanded.

V	J	D	size	DNA	CDR3
TRBV14	TRBJ1-2	NA	NA	TGTGCCAGCAGCCCAGGGCAGGGCACAACCTATGGCTACACCTTC	CASSPGQGTTYGYTF
TRBV5-1	TRBJ2-6	TRBD1	NA	TGCGCCAGCAGCGACAGGGTAAAAAGCTCTGGGGCCAACGTCCTGACTTTC	CASSDRVKSSGANVLTF
TRBV3-1/TRBV3-2	TRBJ1-4	NA	NA	TGTGCCAGCAGCCAAGAGGGACTCGGTAATGAAAAACTGTTTTTT	CASSQEGLGNEKLFF
TRBV19	TRBJ2-4	NA	many	TGTGCCAGTAGTATAGATGTGGCAGGAAACATTCAGTACTTC	CASSIDVAGNIQYF
TRBV19	TRBJ1-1	TRBD1	NA	TGTGCCAGTAGTCCGGACAGGGGGGGAACTGAAGCTTTCTTT	CASSPDRGGTEAFF
TRBV7-9	TRBJ2-5	NA	NA	TGTGCCAGCAGCTTAAGGAACGCGGGAGAGACCCAGTACTTC	CASSLRNAGETQYF
TRBV28	TRBJ2-7	TRBD2	NA	TGTGCCAGCAGCCCGAGCGGGGATGGCTACGAGCAGTACTTC	CASSPSGDGYEQYF
TRBV7-3	TRBJ2-2	NA	NA	TGTGCCAGCAGCCGACAAAACACCGGGGAGCTGTTTTTT	CASSRQNTGELFF
TRBV6-5	TRBJ1-4	TRBD1	NA	TGTGCCAGCAGCGACAGGGGGGCAACTAATGAAAAACTGTTTTTT	CASSDRGATNEKLFF
TRBV9	TRBJ2-2	NA	NA	TGTGCCAGCAGCGTAGGCGAAGCGAACACCGGGGAGCTGTTTTTT	CASSVGEANTGELFF
TRBV5-4	TRBJ2-5	TRBD2	NA	TGTGCCAGTTCACTGACTAGCGGATCTGAGGAGACCCAGTACTTC	CASSLTSGSEETQYF
TRBV20-1	TRBJ2-3	NA	NA	TGCAGTGCTAGTATGTGGGGGGGCTCAGATACGCAGTATTTT	CSASMWGGSDTQYF
TRBV5-1	TRBJ2-6	NA	NA	TGCGCCAGCAGCGAAGGAGGAGGTCCTGGGGCCAACGTCCTGACTTTC	CASSEGGGPGANVLTF
TRBV5-1	TRBJ1-1	NA	few	TGCGCCAGCAGCCTTAGTAACGGGTATGTCACTGAAGCTTTCTTT	CASSLSNGYVTEAFF
TRBV19	TRBJ1-2	TRBD1	NA	TGTGCCAGTAGTATAGATCATTCGACAGGGGGCCACTATGGCTACACCTTC	CASSIDHSTGGHYGYTF
TRBV6-4	TRBJ2-7	TRBD1	NA	TGTGCCAGCAAATCAAGGGGGCACTACGAGCAGTACTTC	CASKSRGHYEQYF
TRBV19	TRBJ2-1	NA	once	TGTGCCAGTAGAGGGGGTGGGACTACCTCGTACAATGAGCAGTTCTTC	CASRGGGTTSYNEQFF
TRBV27	TRBJ1-5	NA	NA	TGTGCCAGCAGGCAAAGAGGGAGAATATACCAGCCCCAGCATTTT	CASRQRGRIYQPQHF
TRBV18	TRBJ2-6	NA	NA	TGTGCCAGCTCTGGGAGTGGGGCCAACGTCCTGACTTTC	CASSGSGANVLTF
TRBV19	TRBJ2-6	NA	NA	TGTGCCAGTAGTATAGATGGAGGTCCCAACTCTGGGGCCAACGTCCTGACTTTC	CASSIDGGPNSGANVLTF
TRBV28	TRBJ1-3	NA	NA	TGTGCCAGCAGGAGGGGGAGCGGAAACACCATATATTTT	CASRRGSGNTIYF
TRBV19	TRBJ1-5	NA	NA	TGTGCTTTTAATGGGGCCCGAGAGGGGGAGGGGGGCCCCAATCAGCCCCAGCATTTT	CAFNGAREGEGGPNQPQHF
TRBV5-1	TRBJ2-2	TRBD1	NA	TGCGCCAGCAGCTTGGCTCAGGGGGTCGACACCGGGGAGCTGTTTTTT	CASSLAQGVDTGELFF
TRBV19	TRBJ2-1	NA	NA	TGTGCCAGTAGTTCAACCGGGACTTACTACAATGAGCAGTTCTTC	CASSSTGTYYNEQFF
TRBV28	TRBJ1-5	NA	NA	TGTGCCAGCAGTCCCGGGGGGGCTGATAATCAGCCCCAGCATTTT	CASSPGGADNQPQHF
TRBV29-1	TRBJ1-5	TRBD1	few	TGCAGCGTGGGACAGCCTAATCAGCCCCAGCATTTT	CSVGQPNQPQHF
TRBV20-1	TRBJ1-1	NA	NA	TGCAGTGCAGACCGGGGGACTGAAGCTTTCTTT	CSADRGTEAFF
TRBV23-1	TRBJ1-6	TRBD1	NA	TGCGCCAGCAGTCACCAAGGAGGGACAGGGACAACGGATAATTCACCCCTCCACTTT	CASSHQGGTGTTDNSPLHF
TRBV7-3	TRBJ1-2	NA	NA	TGTGCCAGCAGCTTACCAGGGAACTATGGCTACACCTTC	CASSLPGNYGYTF
TRBV18	TRBJ2-7	NA	NA	TGTGCCAGCTCACCACGTCTTCAGGCCCCCGGCGAGCAGTACTTC	CASSPRLQAPGEQYF
TRBV11-3	TRBJ2-1	NA	NA	TGTGCCAGCAGCTTAAGATCTGGGCTAATCGGTGAGCAGTTCTTC	CASSLRSGLIGEQFF
TRBV4-2	TRBJ2-1	NA	NA	TGTGCCAGCAGCCCCTGGTGGACGGGAGAGTACAATGAGCAGTTCTTC	CASSPWWTGEYNEQFF
TRBV1	TRBJ1-1	NA	once	TGCACCAGCGCTAGGACGGGGGGCGGTAACACTGAAGCTTTCTTT	CTSARTGGGNTEAFF
TRBV28	TRBJ2-1	TRBD1	NA	TGTGCCAGCAGTCCGGCCGGACAGGGCCACAATGAGCAGTTCTTC	CASSPAGQGHNEQFF
TRBV7-2	TRBJ2-5	NA	NA	TGTGCCAGCAGCTTTGGTTTCAGGGAAGAGACCCAGTACTTC	CASSFGFREETQYF
TRBV7-6	TRBJ2-1	TRBD2	NA	TGTGCCAGCAGCTTACCCGCTGGCGGGGGGCCTAACAATGAGCAGTTCTTC	CASSLPAGGGPNNEQFF
TRBV5-4	TRBJ2-5	TRBD2	NA	TGTGCCAGCAGCTTCCGGGACTATTGGAAAGAGACCCAGTACTTC	CASSFRDYWKETQYF
TRBV5-1	TRBJ1-4	NA	NA	TGCGCCAGCAGCTTGGACAGTAATGAAAAACTGTTTTTT	CASSLDSNEKLFF
TRBV6-5	TRBJ2-4	TRBD1	NA	TGTGCCAGCAGTTACTCGATTGGGACAGTCGCGATTCAGTACTTC	CASSYSIGTVAIQYF
TRBV7-2	TRBJ2-5	NA	NA	TGTGCCAGCAGCTTAAACAAGCGGGAGACCCAGTACTTC	CASSLNKRETQYF
TRBV6-5	TRBJ1-5	TRBD1	once	TGTGCCAGCAGTTCCAGGGGGGATCAGCCCCAGCATTTT	CASSSRGDQPQHF
TRBV4-1	TRBJ2-5	TRBD2	NA	TGCGCCAGCAGCCGAAGCGGGGGGGCCGAAGAGACCCAGTACTTC	CASSRSGGAEETQYF
TRBV6-5	TRBJ1-2	TRBD1	NA	TGTGCCAGCAGCACGGGACAGGGGCCGTCTGGCTACACCTTC	CASSTGQGPSGYTF
TRBV7-9	TRBJ1-2	TRBD1	NA	TGTGCCAGCAGCTTAGAAGACAGGGGGGATGGCTACACCTTC	CASSLEDRGDGYTF
TRBV30	TRBJ1-2	TRBD1	many	TGTGCCTGGCTGCATCAGGGGGGAATCTATGGCTACACCTTC	CAWLHQGGIYGYTF
TRBV5-1	TRBJ2-5	NA	NA	TGCGCCAGCAGCAGCCAGGGGTCCGAGACCCAGTACTTC	CASSSQGSETQYF
TRBV11-2	TRBJ1-1	NA	NA	TGTGCCAGCAGCTTAACCCTCGGAGTGAGGGGGAAAAACACTGAAGCTTTCTTT	CASSLTLGVRGKNTEAFF